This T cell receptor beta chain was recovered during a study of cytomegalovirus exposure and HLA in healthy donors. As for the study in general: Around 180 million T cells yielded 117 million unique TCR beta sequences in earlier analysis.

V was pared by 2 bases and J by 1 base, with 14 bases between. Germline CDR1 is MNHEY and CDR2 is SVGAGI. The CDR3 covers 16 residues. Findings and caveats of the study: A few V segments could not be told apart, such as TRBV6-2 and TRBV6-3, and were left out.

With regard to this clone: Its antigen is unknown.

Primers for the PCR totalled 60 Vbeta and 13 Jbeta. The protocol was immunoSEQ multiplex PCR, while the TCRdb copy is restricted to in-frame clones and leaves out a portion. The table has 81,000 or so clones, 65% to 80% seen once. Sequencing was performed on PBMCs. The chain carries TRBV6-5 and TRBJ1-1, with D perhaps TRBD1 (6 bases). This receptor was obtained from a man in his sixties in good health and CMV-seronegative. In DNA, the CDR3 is TGTGCCAGCAGTTACCGCCCCGGGACAAGGAACACTGAAGCTTTCTTT. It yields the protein CASSYRPGTRNTEAFF.